A single T cell receptor beta chain is shown here with its context. Its target is unknown. CDR3 length equals 13 residues. The data were taken from a study of beta chain features in type 1 diabetes. Study-wide results and caveats: Type 1 diabetes patients had moderately but significantly shorter TCRB CDR3s in all four CD4+ subsets. The question of HLA type influencing TCRB rearrangement was one that remained unresolved here.

Heparinised blood was drawn once per donor, averaging about 100 mL. What was sequenced were expressed TCRB transcripts, since all of the isolated RNA had been reverse transcribed. Using immunoSEQ multiplex PCR, the repertoire was profiled, and TCRdb retains in-frame clones only, with some absent. The repertoire holds 230,000 or so clones, with 16% as singletons. The receptor was isolated from a young man with type 1 diabetes. The sample was naive CD4+ T cells from blood. The rearrangement links TRBV21-1 to TRBJ1-2. TRBV21-1 is designated a pseudogene. The CDR3 bases are TGTGCCAGCAGCAAATGTGGGGAAGATGGCTACACCTTC. It is translated as CASSKCGEDGYTF.